This TCR beta chain stems from a study of blood T cell repertoires in COVID-19. At the level of the study: The samples span acute and convalescent COVID-19 from the United States, Italy and Spain.

The V segment lost 4 bases and the J segment 2 bases; nucleotides outside the gene matches: 3. Germline V gene sequence: CDR1 SNHLY, CDR2 FYNNEI. This CDR3 region has 15 residues. Enrollees, about 18 to 100 years old, lived in 24 US areas. Clinical histories supplied by participants themselves formed the basis of cohort assignment. Recovered status applied to Cohort 3 donors who had two consecutive negative PCRs. It also applied to those with clearance or with symptom resolution. This clone was recorded once. Assay used: immunoSEQ multiplex PCR; TCRdb lists only in-frame clones, some missing. The sample lists roughly 150,000 clones, approximately 90% occurring once.

The V gene is TRBV2, the J gene TRBJ1-3, with 9 bases fitting TRBD1. The source material was PBMCs or T cells enriched from blood (not recorded which). This TCR was recovered from a middle-aged man who had recovered from COVID-19. CDR3 coding DNA: TGTGCCAGCAGTGGCGGGACAGGGACTGGAAACACCATATATTTT. Protein product: CASSGGTGTGNTIYF. Supplemented by reference TRBV2 and TRBJ1-3, the full variable domain reads EPEVTQTPSHQVTQMGQEVILRCVPISNHLYFYWYRQILGQKVEFLVSFYNNEISEKSEIFDDQFSVERPDGSNFTLKIRSTKLEDSAMYFCASSGGTGTGNTIYFGEGSWLTVV.